Listed below are T cell receptor beta chains from one sample, sequenced in a study of Graves' ophthalmopathy and Graves' hyperthyroidism. One entry per CDR3 protein results from TCRdb running MiXCR on the multiplex PCR reads. The sample holds 300,000 or so distinct CDR3 sequences, roughly 16% seen once. The sample taken for sequencing was peripheral blood. These receptors all stem from an adult man with Graves' ophthalmopathy. CDR3s include the opening cysteine and the closing phenylalanine or tryptophan. A D gene is named only where the DNA matches it firmly. Clone size appears in some rows only: once, few, many, or a class for an expanded clone.

v_call: TRBV13
d_call: TRBD2
clone_size: many
j_call: TRBJ2-2
cdr3_nt: TGTGCCAGCAGCTCCAGGACTAGCGGGAGGGCCTACACCGGGGAGCTGTTTTTT
cdr3_aa: CASSSRTSGRAYTGELFF

v_call: TRBV7-8
d_call: .
clone_size: many
j_call: TRBJ2-5
cdr3_nt: TGTGCCAGCAGCTCGGGAGTAGCGGACTCGGAGACCCAGTACTTC
cdr3_aa: CASSSGVADSETQYF

v_call: TRBV30
d_call: .
clone_size: .
j_call: TRBJ1-2
cdr3_nt: TGTGCCTGGAGTGTACGTTTTTCGGTAGGCTACACCTTC
cdr3_aa: CAWSVRFSVGYTF

v_call: TRBV28
d_call: TRBD1
clone_size: many
j_call: TRBJ2-2
cdr3_nt: TGTGCCAGCAGCAGGGACAGAGCGAACACCGGGGAGCTGTTTTTT
cdr3_aa: CASSRDRANTGELFF

v_call: TRBV5-1
d_call: TRBD1
clone_size: many
j_call: TRBJ2-7
cdr3_nt: TGCGCCAGCAGCCCTGGACAGGATACTCCCTACGAGCAGTACTTC
cdr3_aa: CASSPGQDTPYEQYF

v_call: TRBV28
d_call: .
clone_size: few
j_call: TRBJ1-5
cdr3_nt: TGTGCCAGCGTTTTGGGAGGAGGGGCCTATCAGCCCCAGCATTTT
cdr3_aa: CASVLGGGAYQPQHF

v_call: TRBV20-1
d_call: TRBD1
clone_size: many
j_call: TRBJ1-5
cdr3_nt: TGCAGTGCTACCCCCAGGGACAGGGGACTTAATCAGCCCCAGCATTTT
cdr3_aa: CSATPRDRGLNQPQHF

v_call: TRBV5-5
d_call: .
clone_size: many
j_call: TRBJ1-1
cdr3_nt: TGTGCCAGCAGCTTGGCCCGTCAGGTCGGTCCTGAAGCTTTCTTT
cdr3_aa: CASSLARQVGPEAFF

v_call: TRBV6-1
d_call: TRBD2
clone_size: .
j_call: TRBJ2-5
cdr3_nt: TGTGCCAGTGGCGGGCGGGGAGGGGAGACCCAGTACTTC
cdr3_aa: CASGGRGGETQYF

v_call: TRBV6-5
d_call: .
clone_size: many
j_call: TRBJ2-7
cdr3_nt: TGTGCCAGCAGTTACCCGGGACCAGTTATTGAGCAGTACTTC
cdr3_aa: CASSYPGPVIEQYF